One TCR beta chain is described in this entry. No antigen is known for it. Repertoires were generated with immunoSEQ multiplex PCR, while TCRdb's copy carries only in-frame clones and drops some. The data show fewer than 95,000 clones, 70% to 90% seen once. Indicated time point: week 47, end of study. Vaccination comprised doses that each held 300 ug of mutant IDH1 20-mer peptide, plus topical imiquimod. This entry comes from a study of a mutant IDH1 vaccine in newly diagnosed glioma. As for the study in general: The earlier regimen, radiotherapy, temozolomide, or both, was most often both.

The CDR3 runs to 13 residues. Germline V gives CDR1 GTSNPN, CDR2 SVGIG (reference sequence). Trimming removed 4 bases from V and 4 bases from J; junction bases left unmatched: 5. Source: PBMCs, taken from a glioma patient whose treatment included an IDH1 peptide vaccine. The rearrangement links TRBV30 to TRBJ2-5, with 8 nucleotides matching TRBD1. The source is a middle-aged man with glioma. The CDR3 bases are TGTGCCTGGACCCCAGGGGGCGTAGAGACCCAGTACTTC. Its protein product is CAWTPGGVETQYF.